This T cell receptor beta chain is drawn from a study of Graves' ophthalmopathy and Graves' hyperthyroidism. Amplified material comprised TCR beta CDR3 regions derived from RNA transcripts. An opening RT-PCR round employed HTBI primers and preceded a second-round multiplex PCR. TCRdb fed the multiplex PCR reads into MiXCR, producing one record per CDR3 protein. The data hold about 170,000 distinct CDR3 sequences, with roughly 37% observed a single time. Germline assignment: CDR1 MNHEY and CDR2 SVGAGI. CDR3 length equals 15 residues. Trimming cost V 8 bases and J 5 bases, with 19 bases left between them.

This sequence joins TRBV6-5 and TRBJ1-5, with D tentatively TRBD1 (5 bases). Material for sequencing was peripheral blood. The sequence came from a woman aged 40 to 50 with Graves' ophthalmopathy. The CDR3 reads CASGFPGRWDQPQHF. CDR3 in DNA: TGTGCCAGCGGTTTTCCGGGACGTTGGGATCAGCCCCAGCATTTT.